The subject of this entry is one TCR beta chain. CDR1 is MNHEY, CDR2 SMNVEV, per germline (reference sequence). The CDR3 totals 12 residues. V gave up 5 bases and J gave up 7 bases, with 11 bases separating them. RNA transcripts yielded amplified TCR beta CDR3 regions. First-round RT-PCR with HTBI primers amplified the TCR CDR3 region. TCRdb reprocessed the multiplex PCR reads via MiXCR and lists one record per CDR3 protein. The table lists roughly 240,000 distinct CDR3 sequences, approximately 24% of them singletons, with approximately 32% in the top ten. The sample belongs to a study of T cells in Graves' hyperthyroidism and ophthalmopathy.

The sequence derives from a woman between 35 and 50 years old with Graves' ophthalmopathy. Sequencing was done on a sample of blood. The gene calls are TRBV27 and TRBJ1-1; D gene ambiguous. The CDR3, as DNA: TGTGCCAGCAGTGCCGGGATGAATGAAGCTTTCTTT. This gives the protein CASSAGMNEAFF.